These 24 T cell receptor beta chains were sequenced from one sample in a study of blood T cell repertoires in COVID-19. Sequencing was performed with immunoSEQ multiplex PCR; in TCRdb, only in-frame clones are kept and a portion is missing. The data show about 70,000 clones, with roughly nine tenths seen just once and less than 1.5% held by the top ten. Sequenced input: peripheral blood. These TCRs come from a man aged 55 to 69 with acute or convalescent COVID-19.

This clone was observed once. The rearrangement joins TRBV14 to TRBJ1-3; 8 bases are shared with TRBD1. The germline CDR1 and CDR2 sequences are SGHDN and FVKESK. The CDR3 runs 16 residues. V lost 4 bases to trimming and J lost 5 bases; unmatched junction nucleotides: 10. The CDR3 sequence: CASSPDRGLLRNTIYF. DNA of the CDR3: TGTGCCAGCAGCCCCGACAGGGGTCTACTAAGAAACACCATATATTTT.

The V gene is TRBV3-1 (or the pseudogene TRBV3-2), the J gene TRBJ2-1; 14 bases align to TRBD2. CDR3 size: 17 residues. CDR1 is LGHDT and CDR2 is YNNKEL in the germline V gene (reference sequence). V shed 5 bases, J shed 3 bases, and the junction held 6 bases outside the gene matches. The CDR3 region has the DNA TGTGCCAGCAGCAGCACCGGGACTAGCGGGGGCTACAATGAGCAGTTCTTC. Amino acid sequence: CASSSTGTSGGYNEQFF.

This clone was seen just once. The gene calls are TRBV18 and TRBJ1-5; TRBD1 agrees at 8 bases. CDR1 KGHSH and CDR2 LQKENI come from the germline V gene. V shed 6 bases and J 1 base; nucleotides not matched to a gene: 5. This CDR3 region has 15 residues. The CDR3 loop is CASSGRQGSNQPQHF. DNA of the CDR3: TGTGCCAGCTCCGGACGACAGGGGAGCAATCAGCCCCAGCATTTT.

The chain couples TRBV5-1 to TRBJ1-1; D perhaps matches TRBD1 (6 bases). The length of the CDR3 is 19 residues. Germline V gives CDR1 SGHRS, CDR2 YFSETQ. The V and J ends lost 3 bases and 1 base respectively, with 25 bases between them. This CDR3 is CASSSKPLTGLVWNTEAFF. The CDR3 coding sequence is TGCGCCAGCAGCTCAAAACCTCTTACAGGGTTGGTTTGGAACACTGAAGCTTTCTTT.

The V and J genes are TRBV7-8 and TRBJ2-7; a possible D gene is TRBD1 (6 bases). The germline V gene encodes CDR1 SGHVS and CDR2 FQNEAQ. This CDR3 has 16 amino acids. V was shortened by 0 bases and J by 0 bases, with 12 bases between the two germline ends. The CDR3 nucleotides are TGTGCCAGCAGCTTAGCGGTGACAGGTGTCTCCTACGAGCAGTACTTC. It yields the protein CASSLAVTGVSYEQYF.

This clone was detected only a few times. This chain uses TRBV2 with TRBJ1-1; the D gene is possibly TRBD1 (5 bases). Germline assignment: CDR1 SNHLY and CDR2 FYNNEI. V was trimmed by 7 bases and J by 8 bases, leaving 20 bases between them. The CDR3 sequence is 14 residues long. The CDR3 sequence: CASIMTAIRTEAFF. CDR3 nucleotides: TGTGCCAGCATCATGACAGCAATTAGAACCGAAGCTTTCTTT.

This chain uses TRBV6-7 with TRBJ2-3; TRBD1 is a possible D gene (6 bases). TRBV6-7 qualifies as an ORF whose function is uncertain. V was cut by 7 bases and J by 3 bases, with 29 bases left in between. This CDR3 is 19 amino acids long. The CDR3 sequence is CASTNPAGAGALGTDTQYF. The CDR3 DNA reads as TGTGCCAGCACTAATCCCGCTGGGGCAGGGGCATTGGGGACAGATACGCAGTATTTT.

CDR3 sequence reads: CASSIETGPNQPQHF. DNA for the CDR3: TGTGCCAGTAGTATAGAGACAGGGCCCAATCAGCCCCAGCATTTT. The gene calls are TRBV19 and TRBJ1-5; the match to TRBD1 covers 7 bases. The V and J ends lost 0 bases and 3 bases, in that order; junction bases with no gene match: 2. The germline gives CDR1 LNHDA, CDR2 SQIVND (reference sequence). The CDR3 contains 15 residues.

This clone occurred once. V usage is TRBV10-3 and J usage is TRBJ2-7; 8 nucleotides align to TRBD1. CDR3 size: 14 residues. Germline V gives CDR1 ENHRY, CDR2 SYGVKD. Germline trimming cut 4 bases from V and 5 bases from J; bases unmatched to any gene: 7. CDR3 coding DNA: TGTGCCATCAGTGTCCGGACAGGGAAGGACGAGCAGTACTTC. This codes for CAISVRTGKDEQYF.

The rearrangement uses TRBV5-6 and TRBJ2-7, with TRBD1 identical over 8 bases. With V trimmed by 4 bases and J by 1 base, 4 bases remained unmatched. Germline-derived CDR1 and CDR2 are SGHDT and YYEEEE. The CDR3 is 14 amino acids. CDR3 nucleotides: TGTGCCAGCAGCATCGGACAGGGATCCTACGAGCAGTACTTC. This encodes CASSIGQGSYEQYF.

This CDR3 is CASSLGQGALPYSPLHF. CDR3 DNA sequence: TGTGCCAGCAGCCTCGGACAGGGGGCGCTTCCCTATTCACCCCTCCACTTT. The chain has TRBV5-4 and TRBJ1-6; TRBD1 agrees at 11 bases. There are 17 residues in the CDR3. Germline values: CDR1 SGHNT, CDR2 YYREEE (reference sequence). V gave up 4 bases and J gave up 8 bases; unmatched junction bases: 11. The full variable domain, completed using reference TRBV5-4 and TRBJ1-6, is ETGVTQSPTHLIKTRGQQVTLRCSSQSGHNTVSWYQQALGQGPQFIFQYYREEENGRGNFPPRFSGLQFPNYSSELNVNALELDDSALYLCASSLGQGALPYSPLHFGNGTRLTVT.

The chain carries TRBV5-1 and TRBJ2-3, with 7 bases fitting TRBD1. Germline trimming cut 2 bases from V and 2 bases from J; bases unmatched to any gene: 5. The CDR3 is made up of 15 amino acids. In germline, CDR1 is SGHRS, CDR2 YFSETQ. DNA of the CDR3: TGCGCCAGCAGCTTTTCGGACAGGTTCACAGATACGCAGTATTTT. Translated: CASSFSDRFTDTQYF.

The chain carries TRBV4-1 and TRBJ2-1; 8 positions match TRBD1. The CDR3 runs to 16 residues. The germline V gene has CDR1 MGHRA and CDR2 YSYEKL. V lost 5 bases to trimming and J lost 4 bases; unmatched junction nucleotides: 10. CDR3 sequence reads: CASSSHGTGPYNEQFF. In DNA, the CDR3 is TGCGCCAGCAGCTCACATGGGACAGGCCCATACAATGAGCAGTTCTTC.

The V call is TRBV19, the J call TRBJ1-3; a possible D gene is TRBD1 (6 bases). The germline gives CDR1 LNHDA, CDR2 SQIVND (reference sequence). The CDR3 sequence is 15 residues long. The V gene lost 3 bases and the J gene lost 0 bases, with 9 bases spanning the gap. Here the CDR3 DNA reads TGTGCCAGTAGTATCGGACAGATCTCTGGAAACACCATATATTTT. Amino acid sequence: CASSIGQISGNTIYF. The variable domain in full, completed from reference TRBV19 and TRBJ1-3, reads DGGITQSPKYLFRKEGQNVTLSCEQNLNHDAMYWYRQDPGQGLRLIYYSQIVNDFQKGDIAEGYSVSREKKESFPLTVTSAQKNPTAFYLCASSIGQISGNTIYFGEGSWLTVV.

The table lists this clone with a count of one. V usage is TRBV30 and J usage is TRBJ1-2, with D possibly TRBD1 on 5 matching bases. The V and J ends lost 2 bases and 6 bases respectively, with 16 bases between them. There are 14 residues in the CDR3. Germline V CDR1 and CDR2: GTSNPN, SVGIG (reference sequence). This CDR3 reads CAWSLSGRGHGYTF. CDR3 coding DNA: TGTGCCTGGAGTCTGTCGGGGAGGGGACATGGCTACACCTTC.

This clone was observed at least ten times. The rearrangement joins TRBV6-5 to TRBJ2-7; tentative D call: TRBD1 (7 bases). The germline V gene encodes CDR1 MNHEY and CDR2 SVGAGI. Trimming took 0 bases from V and 3 from J, leaving 15 bases between them. There are 16 residues in the CDR3. CDR3 coding DNA: TGTGCCAGCAGTTACTCGGGGGCAGGGGGGTTCTACGAGCAGTACTTC. This sequence encodes CASSYSGAGGFYEQYF.

The CDR3 DNA follows: TGTGCCAGCAGCTTACTCCCAGGGGGCAGTGGCTACACCTTC. Protein: CASSLLPGGSGYTF. V and J are TRBV11-2 and TRBJ1-2; 8 nucleotides line up with TRBD1. The CDR3 covers 14 residues. Germline V gene sequence: CDR1 SGHAT, CDR2 FQNNGV. J lost 7 bases, V lost 2 bases, and 6 bases had no gene match.

The chain joins TRBV19 to TRBJ1-5; no clear D gene. The CDR3 is 17 amino acids. Germline V CDR1 and CDR2: LNHDA, SQIVND (reference sequence). V was shortened by 1 base and J by 2 bases, with 15 bases between the two germline ends. CDR3 loop: CASSIGEDGRGNQPQHF. The DNA of the CDR3 is TGTGCCAGTAGTATAGGGGAGGATGGAAGGGGCAATCAGCCCCAGCATTTT.

This sequence joins TRBV19 and TRBJ1-2; 7 nucleotides match TRBD1. V was pared by 3 bases and J by 4 bases, with 8 bases of the junction left unmatched. The CDR3 is made up of 15 amino acids. The germline V gene has CDR1 LNHDA and CDR2 SQIVND (reference sequence). CDR3 amino acids: CASSMASRDSYGYTF. In DNA form, the CDR3 reads TGTGCCAGTAGTATGGCCAGCCGGGACAGCTATGGCTACACCTTC. Variable domain in full (rest from reference TRBV19 and TRBJ1-2): DGGITQSPKYLFRKEGQNVTLSCEQNLNHDAMYWYRQDPGQGLRLIYYSQIVNDFQKGDIAEGYSVSREKKESFPLTVTSAQKNPTAFYLCASSMASRDSYGYTFGSGTRLTVV.

V gene TRBV2 combines with J gene TRBJ1-4; 9 bases are a match to TRBD1. The CDR3 has 14 amino acids. Germline CDR1 is SNHLY and CDR2 is FYNNEI. With 6 bases clipped from V and 4 bases from J, the junction kept 3 bases outside the gene matches. CDR3 region: CASRWGQGNEKLFF. As DNA, the CDR3 is TGTGCCAGCAGGTGGGGACAGGGTAATGAAAAACTGTTTTTT. Full variable domain (rest looked up from reference TRBV2 and TRBJ1-4): EPEVTQTPSHQVTQMGQEVILRCVPISNHLYFYWYRQILGQKVEFLVSFYNNEISEKSEIFDDQFSVERPDGSNFTLKIRSTKLEDSAMYFCASRWGQGNEKLFFGSGTQLSVL.

The chain has TRBV7-9 and TRBJ1-3, with D maybe TRBD1 (6 bases). Trimming shortened V by 5 bases and J by 4 bases, and 15 bases separated the two germline ends. Looked up from germline, CDR1 is SEHNR and CDR2 is FQNEAQ (reference sequence). CDR3 length equals 15 residues. The CDR3 bases are TGTGCCAGCAGCACCTGGGACACCAGAGGAAACACCATATATTTT. It encodes CASSTWDTRGNTIYF.

This rearrangement joins TRBV30 to TRBJ2-7; the D gene is possibly TRBD1 (6 bases). Per germline, CDR1 GTSNPN and CDR2 SVGIG (reference sequence). Trimming stripped 2 bases from V and 0 bases from J, with 14 bases between. The CDR3 has 15 amino acids. Here the CDR3 reads CAWSPIDRSSYEQYF. Here the CDR3 DNA reads TGTGCCTGGAGTCCAATCGACAGGAGCTCCTACGAGCAGTACTTC.

The CDR3, as DNA: TGCGCCAGCAGCCAAGAGGGCAGTCAGGCGAATCAGCCCCAGCATTTT. Translating gives CASSQEGSQANQPQHF. The rearrangement joins TRBV4-1 to TRBJ1-5; the D is unclear. V shed 0 bases and J shed 4 bases, with 13 bases lying between them. CDR3 length equals 16 residues. The germline CDR1 and CDR2 sequences are MGHRA and YSYEKL.

CDR3 amino acids: CASSLNTYSYEQYF. In nucleotides, the CDR3 is TGTGCCAGCAGTTTAAACACGTACTCCTACGAGCAGTACTTC. This chain connects TRBV6-6 to TRBJ2-7; no firm D call. The CDR3 is 14 amino acids. V was shortened by 4 bases and J by 0 bases, with 10 bases between the two germline ends. Germline-derived CDR1 and CDR2 are MNHNY and SVGAGI (reference sequence).